A single sample gave rise to the 24 T cell receptor beta chains below, sequenced in a study of T cell responses to AZD1222 COVID-19 vaccine. The assay was immunoSEQ multiplex PCR, and TCRdb's table has in-frame clones only and misses some. The sample carries roughly 120,000 clones, roughly 88% recorded once. The source was peripheral blood, collected on day 0 of AZD1222 vaccination. These receptor sequences come from an adult in good health.

CDR3 amino acids: CASSQVGSGELFF. CDR3 nucleotides: TGTGCCAGCAGCCAAGTAGGCTCCGGGGAGCTGTTTTTT. The chain couples TRBV3-1 (or the pseudogene TRBV3-2) to TRBJ2-2, with D uncertain. The CDR3 consists of 13 residues. Germline CDR1 is LGHDT and CDR2 is YNNKEL (reference sequence). Trimming shortened V by 1 base and J by 6 bases, and 6 bases separated the two germline ends.

This clone was seen a few times. V usage is TRBV11-3 and J usage is TRBJ1-2; 7 nucleotides align to TRBD1. The length of the CDR3 is 13 residues. CDR1 and CDR2 from the germline V gene are SGHNT and YENEEA. J was trimmed by 10 bases and V by 4 bases; bases with no gene match: 9. This chain's CDR3 is CASSSRGTDNYTF. CDR3 sequence (DNA): TGTGCCAGCAGCTCCCGAGGGACAGACAACTACACCTTC. Supplemented by reference TRBV11-3 and TRBJ1-2, the full variable domain reads EAGVVQSPRYKIIEKKQPVAFWCNPISGHNTLYWYLQNLGQGPELLIRYENEEAVDDSQLPKDRFSAERLKGVDSTLKIQPAELGDSAVYLCASSSRGTDNYTFGSGTRLTVV.

The chain links TRBV28 to TRBJ2-7, with a tentative D call TRBD1 (5 bases). Trimming pared 5 bases from V and 3 bases from J, leaving 17 bases between. CDR3 length: 15 residues. Germline CDR1 is MDHEN and CDR2 is SYDVKM. Here the CDR3 reads CASSLRQTWDYEQYF. CDR3 sequence (DNA): TGTGCCAGCAGTCTCCGACAGACCTGGGACTACGAGCAGTACTTC.

The V gene is TRBV11-1, the J gene TRBJ2-7, with D possibly TRBD1 on 5 matching bases. V lost 5 bases, J lost 2 bases, and 13 bases lay in between. This CDR3 region has 14 residues. CDR1 is SGHAT, CDR2 FQDESV, per germline (reference sequence). This CDR3 reads CASSPRQTTYEQYF. CDR3 DNA sequence: TGTGCCAGCAGCCCCCGACAGACCACCTACGAGCAGTACTTC.

The chain carries TRBV4-1 and TRBJ1-5; D is unresolved. V lost 1 base to trimming and J lost 3 bases, with 16 bases between them. The CDR3 has 17 amino acids. The germline gives CDR1 MGHRA, CDR2 YSYEKL. The CDR3 loop is CASSQVFQPRSNQPQHF. For the CDR3, the DNA is TGCGCCAGCAGCCAAGTATTCCAACCCAGGTCCAATCAGCCCCAGCATTTT.

This rearrangement joins TRBV9 to TRBJ2-5; tentatively, D is TRBD2 (5 bases). V gave up 0 bases and J gave up 6 bases, with 12 bases separating them. This CDR3 region has 14 residues. Germline V gives CDR1 SGDLS, CDR2 YYNGEE. CDR3 loop: CASSVGGLAKTQYF. CDR3 DNA: TGTGCCAGCAGCGTAGGCGGTCTAGCCAAGACCCAGTACTTC.

This chain links TRBV24-1 with TRBJ1-2, with D perhaps matching TRBD1 (5 bases). CDR1 and CDR2 from the germline V gene are KGHDR and SFDVKD. The CDR3 has 14 residues. Trimming took 4 bases from V and 6 from J, leaving 14 bases between them. The chain's CDR3 is CATSDPGTWDGYTF. In DNA form, the CDR3 reads TGTGCCACCAGTGACCCCGGGACTTGGGATGGCTACACCTTC.

This clone was seen once. V usage is TRBV10-3 and J usage is TRBJ1-5; D is unresolved. This CDR3 is 14 amino acids long. Germline CDR1 and CDR2: ENHRY and SYGVKD. The V gene lost 5 bases and the J gene lost 5 bases, with 13 bases spanning the gap. This CDR3 reads CAISQDPPDQPQHF. CDR3 nucleotides: TGTGCCATCAGTCAGGACCCGCCAGATCAGCCCCAGCATTTT.

The chain has TRBV12-3 or TRBV12-4 and TRBJ2-7; perhaps TRBD1 as D (5 bases). V was trimmed by 1 base and J by 4 bases, leaving 8 bases between them. The CDR3 contains 13 residues. In DNA form, the CDR3 reads TGTGCCAGCAGTTTAGGGGGCGGTTACGAGCAGTACTTC. Its protein is CASSLGGGYEQYF.

CDR3 residues: CASSPDRGHRAELFF. The DNA of the CDR3 is TGTGCCAGCAGCCCCGACAGGGGGCACCGCGCGGAGCTGTTTTTT. The rearrangement joins TRBV7-6 to TRBJ2-2, with 10 bases aligning to TRBD1. Germline loops: CDR1 SGHVS, CDR2 FNYEAQ. V gave up 5 bases and J gave up 10 bases; unmatched junction bases: 10. The CDR3 has 15 residues.

The rearrangement links TRBV7-9 to TRBJ2-5; unclear D gene. Germline V gene lookup returns CDR1 SEHNR and CDR2 FQNEAQ (reference sequence). The CDR3 consists of 13 residues. The V end lost 4 bases, the J end lost 9 bases, and 15 bases lay between the germline ends. The CDR3 DNA is TGTGCCAGCAGCTCCGAACTCCAAGGGCCCCAGTACTTC. Translation gives CASSSELQGPQYF.

This chain joins TRBV12-3 or TRBV12-4 and TRBJ1-1, with D possibly being TRBD1 (6 bases). Deletions cut 1 base from V and 5 bases from J, with 8 bases between. This CDR3 comprises 13 residues. This CDR3 reads CASSLGRGTEAFF. Here the CDR3 DNA reads TGTGCCAGCAGTTTAGGGAGGGGGACTGAAGCTTTCTTT.

This clone was observed a few times. The chain joins TRBV9 to TRBJ1-2, with unresolved D. With 2 bases removed from V and 6 bases from J, the gap between germline ends came to 11 bases. The germline CDR1 and CDR2 sequences are SGDLS and YYNGEE. The CDR3 is 13 amino acids. The CDR3, as DNA: TGTGCCAGCAGCGTCGGAGTTAAGGATGGCTACACCTTC. This gives the protein CASSVGVKDGYTF.

The CDR3 here is CASSIGGDSFYGYTF. The DNA of the CDR3 is TGTGCCAGTAGTATAGGTGGCGACAGCTTCTATGGCTACACCTTC. V is TRBV19 and J is TRBJ1-2; tentatively, D is TRBD1 (5 bases). CDR3 length equals 15 residues. The V gene's germline CDR1 is LNHDA and CDR2 SQIVND (reference sequence). Trimming cost V 1 base and J 4 bases, with 13 bases left between them.

This chain links TRBV5-1 with TRBJ2-7, with D maybe TRBD2 (6 bases). The germline CDR1 and CDR2 sequences are SGHRS and YFSETQ. The CDR3 is 15 residues long. The ends were cut back, 3 bases at V and 2 bases at J, with 15 bases in the middle. As DNA, the CDR3 is TGCGCCAGCAGCTGGGGGGACTCGAGAACCTACGAGCAGTACTTC. It translates to CASSWGDSRTYEQYF. Full variable domain (remainder filled in from reference TRBV5-1 and TRBJ2-7): KAGVTQTPRYLIKTRGQQVTLSCSPISGHRSVSWYQQTPGQGLQFLFEYFSETQRNKGNFPGRFSGRQFSNSRSEMNVSTLELGDSALYLCASSWGDSRTYEQYFGPGTRLTVT.

The CDR3 nucleotides are TGTGCCTGGATAGGGGCCCTAAACTATGGCTACACCTTC. Translated, it gives CAWIGALNYGYTF. This chain connects TRBV30 to TRBJ1-2; possible D gene TRBD1, 5 bases. Germline V gene sequence: CDR1 GTSNPN, CDR2 SVGIG (reference sequence). V lost 4 bases to trimming and J lost 2 bases, with 11 bases between them. The CDR3 sequence is 13 residues long.

The DNA for the CDR3 is TGTGCCACCAGTGATTTGCGTCAGCCGACCGGGGAGCTGTTTTTT. It is translated as CATSDLRQPTGELFF. V usage is TRBV24-1 and J usage is TRBJ2-2; D gene uncertain. This CDR3 has 15 residues. V dropped 0 bases and J dropped 5 bases, with 9 bases sitting between them. Per the germline V gene, CDR1 is KGHDR and CDR2 is SFDVKD.

V is TRBV7-2 and J is TRBJ2-1; D call uncertain. The CDR3 is 14 residues long. V lost 6 bases and J lost 6, with 15 bases in between. Per the germline V gene, CDR1 is SGHTA and CDR2 is FQGNSA. CDR3 sequence (DNA): TGTGCCAGCAGATCGAATGCGGCAGCCAATGAGCAGTTCTTC. Protein: CASRSNAAANEQFF.

The rearrangement links TRBV5-1 to TRBJ1-2, with 7 bases aligning to TRBD1. Germline-derived CDR1 and CDR2 are SGHRS and YFSETQ. Trimming removed 3 bases from V and 8 bases from J; junction bases left unmatched: 13. The CDR3 is 15 amino acids. The CDR3 reads CASSYGPEGAGGYTF. In DNA, the CDR3 is TGCGCCAGCAGCTACGGTCCCGAGGGGGCTGGAGGCTACACCTTC.

The V gene is TRBV24-1, the J gene TRBJ2-1; tentative D call: TRBD1 (6 bases). Germline CDR1 and CDR2: KGHDR and SFDVKD. Trimming cost V 7 bases and J 3 bases, with 15 bases left between them. The CDR3 is 15 amino acids. DNA of the CDR3: TGTGCCACCAGCGGCTACCGGGACAACTACAATGAGCAGTTCTTC. It yields the protein CATSGYRDNYNEQFF.

This rearrangement joins TRBV7-6 to TRBJ2-1; TRBD2 matches 11 bases. CDR3 length equals 16 residues. The trim removed 2 bases at V and 3 bases at J, leaving 3 bases unmatched. CDR1 is SGHVS, CDR2 FNYEAQ, per germline. The CDR3 sequence is CASSLPGLADYNEQFF. DNA for the CDR3: TGTGCCAGCAGCTTACCGGGACTAGCGGACTACAATGAGCAGTTCTTC.

This clone has only a few counts. The V and J genes are TRBV7-2 and TRBJ2-7; D may be TRBD2 (6 bases). Trimming removed 6 bases from V and 0 bases from J, with 21 bases in between. The length of the CDR3 is 17 residues. CDR1 is SGHTA, CDR2 FQGNSA, per germline. The CDR3 sequence is CASSRPEGNTFSYEQYF. CDR3 sequence (DNA): TGTGCCAGCAGTCGACCGGAGGGGAATACATTCTCCTACGAGCAGTACTTC.

This clone was picked up one time. The CDR3 here is CATVKPGETQYF. The CDR3 nucleotides are TGTGCCACCGTTAAACCAGGGGAGACCCAGTACTTC. This chain joins TRBV28 and TRBJ2-5; tentative D call: TRBD1 (5 bases). V lost 10 bases to trimming and J lost 5 bases, with 14 bases between them. CDR1 and CDR2 (germline): MDHEN, SYDVKM. The CDR3 sequence is 12 residues long.

The chain uses TRBV2 and TRBJ2-7; 7 bases are shared with TRBD2. Losses at the gene ends were 6 bases for V and 3 bases for J; bases not matched to a gene: 5. Germline V lookup: CDR1 SNHLY, CDR2 FYNNEI. The CDR3 covers 13 residues. The CDR3 DNA sequence: TGTGCCAGCAGGTACGGGGGGAACTACGAGCAGTACTTC. This encodes CASRYGGNYEQYF.